Below, 18 T cell receptor beta chains from the same sample are listed, as sequenced in a study of patients and donors after allogeneic stem cell transplantation. TCRdb redid the calling of the RT-PCR reads with MiXCR, one entry per CDR3 protein. Here the sample spans around 150,000 distinct CDR3 sequences, approximately 37% being singletons. The specimen was blood, either unsorted or a sorted T cell fraction (not recorded which). The receptors stem from a human donor who was either an allogeneic HSCT recipient or a stem cell or donor lymphocyte infusion donor (not recorded which). It is not recorded whose cells these are; they may come from a transplant donor.

This clonotype was seen only a few times. The chain has TRBV29-1 and TRBJ1-3; 8 bases map to TRBD1. Germline values: CDR1 SQVTM, CDR2 ANQGSEA. J was trimmed by 2 bases and V by 4 bases; bases with no gene match: 4. The CDR3 loop spans 14 amino acids. CDR3 in amino acids: CSVGGRGPGNTIYF. CDR3 sequence (DNA): TGCAGCGTTGGAGGCAGGGGGCCTGGAAACACCATATATTTT.

This chain joins TRBV5-5 and TRBJ2-2; TRBD2 matches 7 bases. CDR1 and CDR2 from the germline V gene are SGHKS and YYEKEE (reference sequence). V lost 4 bases to trimming and J lost 3 bases; unmatched junction nucleotides: 3. CDR3 size: 14 residues. Here the CDR3 reads CASSRGEDTGELFF. DNA for the CDR3: TGTGCCAGCAGCCGGGGGGAGGACACCGGGGAGCTGTTTTTT.

This chain uses TRBV7-2 with TRBJ1-1; 9 nucleotides line up with TRBD1. The ends lost 5 bases at V and 7 bases at J; junction bases unmatched: 2. Germline loops: CDR1 SGHTA, CDR2 FQGNSA. The length of the CDR3 is 12 residues. Here the CDR3 DNA reads TGTGCCAGCAGCAACAGGGGGCATGAAGCTTTCTTT. Its protein is CASSNRGHEAFF.

On this clonotype: Sequence at one end of the junction differs from germline and may be a read error. The chain combines TRBV9 with TRBJ2-3, with D perhaps TRBD1 (6 bases). The CDR3 spans 9 residues. Germline CDR1 is SGDLS and CDR2 is YYNGEE. CDR3 bases: TGTGCCAGCAGGTACTGGGGGCATTTT. Its translation: CASRYWGHF.

The sample holds a few counts of this clonotype. V and J are TRBV7-9 and TRBJ1-5; 7 positions match TRBD1. The CDR3 totals 18 residues. The ends lost 5 bases at V and 2 bases at J; junction bases unmatched: 15. Germline-derived CDR1 and CDR2 are SEHNR and FQNEAQ (reference sequence). CDR3 nucleotides: TGTGCCAGCAGCCGGGGAGAAGGGGGCTTTGACGGCAATCAGCCCCAGCATTTT. It specifies CASSRGEGGFDGNQPQHF. The full variable domain, in which reference TRBV7-9 and TRBJ1-5 provide the parts outside the CDR3, is DTGVSQNPRHKITKRGQNVTFRCDPISEHNRLYWYRQTLGQGPEFLTYFQNEAQLEKSRLLSDRFSAERPKGSFSTLEIQRTEQGDSAMYLCASSRGEGGFDGNQPQHFGDGTRLSIL.

The chain has TRBV7-2 and TRBJ2-3; D is possibly TRBD2 (5 bases). This CDR3 is 14 amino acids long. Trimming stripped 4 bases from V and 10 bases from J, with 18 bases between. CDR1 and CDR2 (germline): SGHTA, FQGNSA. The CDR3 bases are TGTGCCAGCAGCTCAGGACTGCTGTCCGAGGCGCAGTATTTT. Translation gives CASSSGLLSEAQYF.

This clonotype was seen a few times. The chain links TRBV5-1 to TRBJ1-1, with D unresolved. This CDR3 is built from 14 residues. Trimming took off 2 bases at V and 3 bases at J, with 11 bases between the two ends. Per the germline V gene, CDR1 is SGHRS and CDR2 is YFSETQ. The DNA of the CDR3 is TGCGCCAGCAGCTTTTCACGGGATGACACTGAAGCTTTCTTT. Its protein is CASSFSRDDTEAFF.

This rearrangement joins TRBV14 to TRBJ1-2; 8 bases are shared with TRBD1. Trimming at V came to 4 bases and at J to 6 bases, leaving 10 bases not matched to a gene. This CDR3 is built from 15 residues. Germline V gives CDR1 SGHDN, CDR2 FVKESK. DNA for the CDR3: TGTGCCAGCAGCCGCCTCGGACAGGGCGCCGATGGCTACACCTTC. It codes for CASSRLGQGADGYTF.

This chain links TRBV6-5 with TRBJ1-5, with D unclear. Germline V lookup: CDR1 MNHEY, CDR2 SVGAGI. The CDR3 sequence is 13 residues long. V was pared by 1 base and J by 4 bases, with 5 bases between. The CDR3 sequence: CASSYLANQPQHF. The CDR3 DNA is TGTGCCAGCAGTTACTTGGCAAATCAGCCCCAGCATTTT.

This chain connects TRBV20-1 to TRBJ2-7; TRBD1 is a possible D gene (5 bases). Trimming removed 3 bases at V and 4 bases at J, with 10 bases between. CDR1 is DFQATT and CDR2 is SNEGSKA in the germline V gene (reference sequence). The CDR3 extends over 12 amino acids. This CDR3 is CSASPDSYEQYV. The CDR3 nucleotides are TGCAGTGCTAGTCCTGACAGTTACGAGCAGTACGTC.

The CDR3 is CASSHADRGQNTGELFF. CDR3 DNA: TGTGCCAGCAGCCATGCTGACAGGGGGCAGAACACCGGGGAGCTGTTTTTT. This rearrangement joins TRBV4-2 to TRBJ2-2, with 10 bases that match TRBD1. Per germline, CDR1 LGHNA and CDR2 YNFKEQ. The CDR3 extends over 17 amino acids. The ends lost 3 bases at V and 1 base at J; junction bases unmatched: 5.

This clonotype came up a few times. This chain links TRBV10-3 with TRBJ2-7, with 7 nucleotides matching TRBD2. The germline V gene has CDR1 ENHRY and CDR2 SYGVKD. This CDR3 has 15 residues. V was pared by 6 bases and J by 0 bases, with 8 bases of the junction left unmatched. The CDR3 is CAISLGGGFSYEQYF. CDR3 sequence (DNA): TGTGCCATCAGCCTGGGCGGGGGATTCTCCTACGAGCAGTACTTC.

This clonotype was seen more than once but under ten times. The chain joins TRBV4-3 to TRBJ1-2; possibly TRBD1 for D (6 bases). The length of the CDR3 is 14 residues. Germline V gives CDR1 LGHNA, CDR2 YSLEER. V was cut by 0 bases and J by 3 bases, with 8 bases left in between. This CDR3 is CASSQEPGDYGYTF. In DNA form, the CDR3 reads TGCGCCAGCAGCCAAGAACCAGGGGACTATGGCTACACCTTC.

V usage is TRBV12-3 or TRBV12-4 and J usage is TRBJ1-2, with D possibly TRBD1 on 5 matching bases. The CDR3 length is 12 residues. Trimming stripped 5 bases from V and 8 bases from J, with 12 bases between. CDR3 DNA: TGTGCCAGCAGTCCGAGGGACCGAGGCTACACCTTC. This translates into CASSPRDRGYTF.

This clonotype was found once. The chain couples TRBV5-1 to TRBJ2-1, with 7 positions matching TRBD1. The CDR3 is 15 amino acids. Germline CDR1 is SGHRS and CDR2 is YFSETQ. The junction had 12 bases not matched to a gene; V was cut back by 5 bases and J by 7 bases. The CDR3 DNA sequence: TGCGCCAGCAGTACAGGGACAGCGGCGTGGAATGAGCAGTTCTTC. Translating it yields CASSTGTAAWNEQFF.

This clonotype was seen more than once but under ten times. This rearrangement joins TRBV7-2 to TRBJ2-5, with TRBD1 matching over 8 bases. The CDR3 consists of 15 residues. Looked up from germline, CDR1 is SGHTA and CDR2 is FQGNSA. Unmatched junction bases numbered 8, after V lost 3 bases and J lost 5 bases. The CDR3 region is CASSFVGRQGETQYF. DNA for the CDR3: TGTGCCAGCAGCTTCGTCGGCCGACAGGGGGAGACCCAGTACTTC.

CDR3 nucleotide sequence: TGTGCCAGCAGTGACAGGGCCCGGACCTCCTATAATTCACCCCTCCACTTT. It codes for CASSDRARTSYNSPLHF. The chain has TRBV12-3 or TRBV12-4 and TRBJ1-6, with 7 bases identical to TRBD1. This CDR3 is built from 17 residues. J was trimmed by 0 bases and V by 5 bases; bases with no gene match: 7.

This clonotype was recorded at least ten times. The chain joins TRBV12-3 or TRBV12-4 to TRBJ1-6, with 10 bases aligning to TRBD1. V was pared by 3 bases and J by 10 bases, with 3 bases of the junction left unmatched. The CDR3 covers 14 residues. This CDR3 is CASSFDRGRSPLHF. As DNA, the CDR3 is TGTGCCAGCAGTTTTGACAGGGGGCGCTCACCCCTCCACTTT.